This T cell receptor (beta chain) was captured in a study of shared clonotypes between healthy human individuals. With 2 bases clipped from V and 2 bases from J, the junction kept 0 bases outside the gene matches. Germline CDR1 MGHRA, CDR2 YSYEKL. This CDR3 spans 14 amino acids. Method: immunoSEQ multiplex PCR; TCRdb's copy keeps in-frame clones and lacks some. The data show roughly 2.1 million clones, with roughly 91% seen just once and under 2% held by the top ten. The sample holds a few counts of this clone. Selected positively for CCR7 and CD45RO-negative, naive CD8 cells excluded terminally differentiated effector memory CD45RA+ cells.

The genes are TRBV4-1 and TRBJ1-5; TRBD1 aligns across 7 bases. The receptor comes from a man younger than 30 in good health. Some clones in this sample may be carry-over from other donors' samples. The sample comprised naive CD8+ T cells from PBMCs. As DNA, the CDR3 is TGCGCCAGCAGCCAAACAGGGGGCAATCAGCCCCAGCATTTT. It is translated as CASSQTGGNQPQHF.